This TCR beta chain originates from a study of blood T cell repertoires in COVID-19. In the study overall: Acute-phase and convalescent COVID-19 samples originated in the United States, Italy and Spain.

Measured with immunoSEQ multiplex PCR; TCRdb has only the in-frame clones, and not every one. The data contain some 150,000 clones, around 82% of them seen just once; the ten biggest clones take up 10% to 15%. Sequenced material: peripheral blood. The source is a man aged 60-69 years with active or convalescent COVID-19.

CDR3 amino acids: CASKTGGNQPQHF. CDR3 coding DNA: TGTGCCAGCAAGACAGGGGGCAATCAGCCCCAGCATTTT. The V call is TRBV6-1, the J call TRBJ1-5; 8 bases match TRBD1. This CDR3 is 13 amino acids long. J was trimmed by 2 bases and V by 7 bases; bases with no gene match: 1. Per the germline V gene, CDR1 is MNHNS and CDR2 is SASEGT.